A single sample is the source of the 25 T cell receptor beta chains below, sequenced in a study of blood T cell repertoires in COVID-19. Produced via immunoSEQ multiplex PCR; TCRdb's table is partial and in-frame only. The repertoire has fewer than 90,000 clones, more than 60% of them found once; the top ten carry roughly 50%. Sequenced material: peripheral blood. These receptors originate from a human donor in a cohort sampled during active COVID-19.

V usage is TRBV29-1 and J usage is TRBJ2-7, with TRBD1 matching 10 bases. This CDR3 has 12 amino acids. The junction had 5 bases not matched to a gene; V was cut back by 5 bases and J by 7 bases. Germline assignment: CDR1 SQVTM and CDR2 ANQGSEA. CDR3 in amino acids: CSVPTGGDEQYF. The CDR3 DNA sequence: TGCAGCGTTCCGACAGGGGGCGATGAGCAGTACTTC.

The genes are TRBV24-1 and TRBJ2-5, with a tentative D call TRBD1 (6 bases). This CDR3 contains 15 residues. Trimming removed 3 bases from V and 5 bases from J, with 15 bases in between. Germline lookup yields CDR1 KGHDR and CDR2 SFDVKD. The CDR3 here is CATSDPNRAAETQYF. The DNA of the CDR3 is TGTGCCACCAGTGATCCGAACAGGGCCGCTGAGACCCAGTACTTC.

CDR3: CASSYYSSRAEAQYF. In DNA form, the CDR3 reads TGTGCCAGCAGCTACTACTCCTCGCGTGCTGAGGCGCAGTACTTC. The chain uses TRBV5-6 and TRBJ2-7; D gene uncertain. Trimming cost V 3 bases and J 9 bases, with 22 bases left between them. The CDR3 has 15 amino acids. CDR1 and CDR2 (germline): SGHDT, YYEEEE.

V is TRBV19 and J is TRBJ1-4; D gene ambiguous. Per germline, CDR1 LNHDA and CDR2 SQIVND (reference sequence). The CDR3 loop spans 13 amino acids. Trimming stripped 4 bases from V and 8 bases from J, with 11 bases between. The CDR3 nucleotides are TGTGCCAGTAGTACCCAGGAAAACGAAAAACTGTTTTTT. Translated: CASSTQENEKLFF.

The rearrangement uses TRBV20-1 and TRBJ2-3, with D possibly matching TRBD1 (5 bases). The length of the CDR3 is 11 residues. In germline, CDR1 is DFQATT, CDR2 SNEGSKA (reference sequence). V lost 6 bases to trimming and J lost 7 bases, with 11 bases between them. The CDR3 loop reads CSAPRGNTQYF. The DNA of the CDR3 is TGCAGTGCCCCAAGGGGAAATACGCAGTATTTT.

This chain joins TRBV6-6 and TRBJ1-2; TRBD1 agrees at 8 bases. Trimming cost V 6 bases and J 4 bases; bases outside gene matches: 7. Germline values: CDR1 MNHNY, CDR2 SVGAGI (reference sequence). The CDR3 has 14 amino acids. The CDR3 DNA sequence: TGTGCCAGCAGCTCCGGACAGGGTCGCTATGGCTACACCTTC. This translates into CASSSGQGRYGYTF.

The chain combines TRBV6-5 with TRBJ2-7; D might be TRBD2 (5 bases). The V end was cut by 2 bases, the J end by 0 bases, with 11 bases between. From germline, CDR1 is MNHEY and CDR2 SVGAGI. CDR3 length: 15 residues. The CDR3 region has the DNA TGTGCCAGCAGTTACAGAGGGAGAGGCTCCTACGAGCAGTACTTC. Translation gives CASSYRGRGSYEQYF.

The chain links TRBV29-1 to TRBJ2-7; D is possibly TRBD1 (5 bases). Germline V gives CDR1 SQVTM, CDR2 ANQGSEA. CDR3 length: 13 amino acids. The V gene lost 4 bases and the J gene lost 2 bases, with 12 bases spanning the gap. The CDR3 sequence is CSVGGHGPYEQYF. The CDR3 DNA sequence: TGCAGCGTTGGCGGACACGGGCCCTACGAGCAGTACTTC.

The rearrangement uses TRBV12-3 or TRBV12-4 and TRBJ1-2, with D unresolved. The CDR3 extends over 12 amino acids. Trimming removed 5 bases at V and 3 bases at J, with 7 bases between. CDR3 in amino acids: CASSPRDYGYTF. CDR3 in DNA: TGTGCCAGCAGTCCTCGGGACTATGGCTACACCTTC.

The CDR3 DNA is TGTGCCAGCAGCGCGGGAGGGAAAAACACCATATATTTT. It yields the protein CASSAGGKNTIYF. The V call is TRBV9, the J call TRBJ1-3; no clear D. This CDR3 contains 13 residues. Germline V lookup: CDR1 SGDLS, CDR2 YYNGEE. The V gene lost 3 bases and the J gene lost 6 bases, with 10 bases spanning the gap.

V gene TRBV18 combines with J gene TRBJ2-7, with 9 bases that match TRBD2. The ends lost 2 bases at V and 7 bases at J; junction bases unmatched: 9. CDR1 and CDR2 (germline): KGHSH, LQKENI. The CDR3 is made up of 15 amino acids. The CDR3 DNA reads as TGTGCCAGCTCACCAGGACTAGCGAAGAATGTGGAGCAGTACTTC. As protein: CASSPGLAKNVEQYF.

This clone is a singleton in its sample. The rearrangement joins TRBV25-1 to TRBJ1-5; D is uncertain. Germline-derived CDR1 and CDR2 are MGHDK and SYGVNS. Trimming shortened V by 3 bases and J by 3 bases, and 15 bases separated the two germline ends. The CDR3 totals 16 residues. The CDR3 DNA reads TGTGCCAGCAGTGACCCCTTGGCAGGCCCCAATCAGCCCCAGCATTTT. This translates into CASSDPLAGPNQPQHF.

The V gene is TRBV10-3, the J gene TRBJ2-5; 7 nucleotides align to TRBD1. This CDR3 spans 15 amino acids. Germline V gene lookup returns CDR1 ENHRY and CDR2 SYGVKD. V was clipped by 4 bases and J by 6 bases; unmatched bases: 11. CDR3 protein: CAISADRSQEKTQYF. The CDR3 DNA reads TGTGCCATCAGTGCGGACAGGAGCCAAGAAAAGACCCAGTACTTC.

In its sample, this clone was seen once. The rearrangement uses TRBV7-2 and TRBJ2-1; no firm D call. This CDR3 has 12 residues. V was shortened by 3 bases and J by 9 bases, with 9 bases between the two germline ends. Germline CDR1 reads SGHTA; CDR2 reads FQGNSA. The CDR3: CASSFRHGEQFF. For the CDR3, the DNA is TGTGCCAGCAGCTTCCGTCACGGTGAGCAGTTCTTC.

The V call is TRBV7-6, the J call TRBJ2-4; TRBD2 is a possible D gene (6 bases). V gave up 5 bases and J gave up 0 bases, with 11 bases separating them. Germline values: CDR1 SGHVS, CDR2 FNYEAQ. This CDR3 comprises 15 residues. CDR3 amino acids: CASSPGGPAKNIQYF. CDR3 nucleotides: TGTGCCAGCAGCCCCGGGGGACCAGCCAAAAACATTCAGTACTTC.

The sample holds a few counts of this clone. The chain carries TRBV24-1 and TRBJ2-5; 8 bases match TRBD2. Germline V CDR1 and CDR2: KGHDR, SFDVKD. Unmatched junction bases numbered 6, after V lost 4 bases and J lost 6 bases. This CDR3 contains 14 residues. As DNA, the CDR3 is TGTGCCACCAGTGACCACAGCGGGAGCAAGACCCAGTACTTC. This sequence encodes CATSDHSGSKTQYF.

This chain joins TRBV30 and TRBJ2-1; 10 bases map to TRBD2. V was pared by 3 bases and J by 9 bases, with 8 bases of the junction left unmatched. The CDR3 extends over 14 amino acids. Germline assignment: CDR1 GTSNPN and CDR2 SVGIG (reference sequence). The CDR3 reads CAWRRPGLAPEQFF. The CDR3 DNA is TGTGCCTGGAGAAGACCGGGACTAGCGCCTGAGCAGTTCTTC.

CDR3 loop: CSASLAGGETQYF. For the CDR3, the DNA is TGCAGTGCTAGTCTAGCGGGAGGAGAGACCCAGTACTTC. The chain employs TRBV20-1 and TRBJ2-5; 11 bases map to TRBD2. Germline CDR1 reads DFQATT; CDR2 reads SNEGSKA (reference sequence). After removal of 3 bases from V and 4 bases from J, the junction contained 1 base not matched to a gene. The length of the CDR3 is 13 residues.

The chain recombines TRBV30 with TRBJ2-7, with 7 bases lining up with TRBD1. This CDR3 has 15 amino acids. Germline trimming cut 0 bases from V and 2 bases from J; bases unmatched to any gene: 7. Germline-derived CDR1 and CDR2 are GTSNPN and SVGIG (reference sequence). The CDR3: CAWSVSGQAPYEQYF. CDR3 bases: TGTGCCTGGAGTGTAAGTGGACAGGCCCCCTACGAGCAGTACTTC.

This chain links TRBV7-2 with TRBJ2-7; no definite D call. CDR3 length: 13 amino acids. Germline lookup yields CDR1 SGHTA and CDR2 FQGNSA. V lost 5 bases, J lost 6 bases, and 14 bases lay in between. CDR3 protein: CASSPKLASEQYF. CDR3 nucleotide sequence: TGTGCCAGCAGCCCTAAGCTTGCCTCCGAGCAGTACTTC.

The chain recombines TRBV7-2 with TRBJ2-1, with 10 positions matching TRBD1. Germline CDR1 reads SGHTA; CDR2 reads FQGNSA. CDR3 length: 15 residues. Trimming cost V 5 bases and J 3 bases; bases outside gene matches: 4. In nucleotides, the CDR3 is TGTGCCAGCAGCCCTAGGACAGGGGGCTACAATGAGCAGTTCTTC. Its translation: CASSPRTGGYNEQFF.

The chain recombines TRBV27 with TRBJ1-1, with 8 bases identical to TRBD1. The CDR3 is 14 residues long. J gave up 3 bases and V 5 bases, and 5 bases lay outside the gene matches. Germline assignment: CDR1 MNHEY and CDR2 SMNVEV (reference sequence). The DNA of the CDR3 is TGTGCCAGCAGTATCTACAGGGGGGACACTGAAGCTTTCTTT. Protein product: CASSIYRGDTEAFF.

This clone was picked up one time. This chain links TRBV28 with TRBJ1-6, with D hard to call. CDR3 length: 11 amino acids. In germline, CDR1 is MDHEN, CDR2 SYDVKM. The ends were cut back, 3 bases at V and 9 bases at J, with 3 bases in the middle. This chain's CDR3 is CASSFRSPLHF. Written as DNA, the CDR3 is TGTGCCAGCAGTTTTCGTTCACCCCTCCACTTT.

This clone was seen a single time. One end of the junction is discordant with germline, which a read error may explain. This chain joins TRBV7-2 and TRBJ2-5; TRBD2 aligns across 7 bases. In germline, CDR1 is SGHTA, CDR2 FQGNSA. This CDR3 is 11 amino acids long. The CDR3 DNA reads as TGTGCCAGCAGCAAGAGCGGGAATCCCCACTTC. This gives the protein CASSKSGNPHF. Combining the CDR3 with reference TRBV7-2 and TRBJ2-5 gives the whole variable domain GAGVSQSPSNKVTEKGKDVELRCDPISGHTALYWYRQSLGQGLEFLIYFQGNSAPDKSGLPSDRFSAERTGGSVSTLTIQRTQQEDSAVYLCASSKSGNPHFGPGTRLLVL.

This clone appeared a single time. The J gene is TRBJ2-3, the V gene TRBV28, with a tentative D call TRBD2 (6 bases). With 10 bases removed from V and 5 bases from J, the gap between germline ends came to 19 bases. The CDR3 contains 14 residues. Germline assignment: CDR1 MDHEN and CDR2 SYDVKM. The CDR3 bases are TGTGCCACCAAGGGGAGCGGGTATGGAGATACGCAGTATTTT. Translated: CATKGSGYGDTQYF.